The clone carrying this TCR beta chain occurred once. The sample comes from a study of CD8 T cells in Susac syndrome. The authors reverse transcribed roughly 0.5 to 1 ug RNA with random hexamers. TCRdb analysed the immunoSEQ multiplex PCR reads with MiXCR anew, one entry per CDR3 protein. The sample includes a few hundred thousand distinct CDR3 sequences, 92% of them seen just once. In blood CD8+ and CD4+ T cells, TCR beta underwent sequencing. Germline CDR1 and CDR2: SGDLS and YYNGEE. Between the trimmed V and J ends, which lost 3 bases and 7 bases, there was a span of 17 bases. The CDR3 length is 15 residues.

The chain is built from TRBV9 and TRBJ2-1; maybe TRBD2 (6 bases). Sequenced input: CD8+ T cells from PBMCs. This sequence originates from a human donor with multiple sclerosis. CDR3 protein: CASSALGSTGNEQFF. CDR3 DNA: TGTGCCAGCAGCGCCCTCGGGAGTACTGGGAATGAGCAGTTCTTC.